The 20 T cell receptor gamma chains below come from one sample, sequenced in a study of gamma delta lymphoproliferative disorders and STAT genes. Genomic DNA from isolated PBMCs served as the sequencing template. TCRdb fed the multiplex PCR reads to CATT. Of under 1,500 gamma-chain clones in the sample, about 10% were seen once. Sequencing was performed on blood. These receptors originate from a human donor with gamma-delta T-cell large granular lymphocyte leukemia.

Comment on this clone: TCRdb lists the protein of a much larger clone for this DNA, which differs at residue 5, so this is likely a read error; the protein given here is translated from the DNA itself. The chain carries TRGV4 and TRGJ1 or TRGJ2. There are 16 residues in the CDR3. V lost 5 bases, J lost 2 bases, and 15 bases stayed unmatched. In germline, CDR1 is EGSTGY, CDR2 YDSYTSSV. CDR3 nucleotides: TGTGCCACCTGGGTCGGGCCTAGCATGGATTATTATAAGAAACTCTTT. Protein: CATWVGPSMDYYKKLF.

DNA of the CDR3: TGTGCCTGCTGGATTAGGCACGGGGGGGGGGTTTATTATAAGAAACTCTTT. Amino acids: CACWIRHGGGVYYKKLF. The chain links TRGV11 to TRGJ1 or TRGJ2. TRGV11 is an ORF for which the function is uncertain. This CDR3 region has 17 residues. After removal of 0 bases from V and 3 bases from J, the junction contained 11 bases not matched to a gene.

The chain links TRGV10 to TRGJ1 or TRGJ2. TRGV10 is an open reading frame whose function is uncertain. The junction had 8 bases not matched to a gene; V was cut back by 8 bases and J by 0 bases. The CDR3 has 14 amino acids. The CDR3 is CAAWDWMNYYKKLF. The CDR3 DNA is TGTGCTGCGTGGGATTGGATGAATTATTATAAGAAACTCTTT.

This clone came up a few times. V is TRGV9 and J is TRGJ1 or TRGJ2. The CDR3 is 9 amino acids. Per germline, CDR1 GITISATS and CDR2 ISYDGTV (reference sequence). After removal of 9 bases from V and 5 bases from J, the junction contained 1 base not matched to a gene. CDR3 amino acids: CALNYKKLF. CDR3 nucleotide sequence: TGTGCCTTGAATTATAAGAAACTCTTT.

This clone is classed as medium-sized. A far larger clone is off by one base, so a read error is likely. The sample carries other DNA sequences with the same CDR3. The chain has TRGV8 and TRGJP1. Trimming at V came to 1 base and at J to 2 bases, leaving 7 bases not matched to a gene. The V gene's germline CDR1 is VENAVY and CDR2 YDSYNSRV. This CDR3 has 16 amino acids. The CDR3 bases are TGTGCCACCTGGGATAGAGGGGGCACCACTGGTTGGTTCAAGATATTT. Its translation: CATWDRGGTTGWFKIF.

As concerns this clone: It is unclear where the CDR3 begins or ends on the DNA, so no DNA is shown, and the CDR3 is as TCRdb lists it. The chain employs TRGV11 and TRGJ1 or TRGJ2. TRGV11 counts as an open reading frame of uncertain function. The CDR3 is 18 residues long, counting both termini. CDR3 in amino acids: CTTVPAGLAGQNYYKKLF.

Regarding this clone: A read error likely explains why the TCRdb protein, taken from a much larger clone, differs from this DNA's translation at residue 4; the protein shown is translated from the DNA. CDR3 bases: TGTGCCACCCGGGATAGTGATTGGATCAAGACGTTT. Encoded protein: CATRDSDWIKTF. The chain joins TRGV8 to TRGJP2. This CDR3 has 12 amino acids. The V gene's germline CDR1 is VENAVY and CDR2 YDSYNSRV.

This clone is medium-sized by share. This chain uses TRGV8 with TRGJP2. From germline, CDR1 is VENAVY and CDR2 YDSYNSRV. J was trimmed by 4 bases and V by 0 bases; bases with no gene match: 8. This CDR3 has 16 amino acids. The CDR3 coding sequence is TGTGCCACCTGGGATAGGCAGGGAGTTAGTGATTGGATCAAGACGTTT. This codes for CATWDRQGVSDWIKTF.

This clone came up a few times. The chain links TRGV8 to TRGJ1 or TRGJ2. The CDR3 loop spans 13 amino acids. With 2 bases clipped from V and 6 bases from J, the junction kept 7 bases outside the gene matches. CDR1 and CDR2 from the germline V gene are VENAVY and YDSYNSRV. The DNA of the CDR3 is TGTGCCACCTGGGATAAGCATAGTTATAAGAAACTCTTT. Its protein is CATWDKHSYKKLF.

This clone is classed as large. Given a much more abundant clone one base away, this may be a read error. This rearrangement joins TRGV8 to TRGJP1. CDR1 and CDR2 from the germline V gene are VENAVY and YDSYNSRV. The CDR3 consists of 16 residues. CDR3 DNA: TGTGCCACCTGGGATAGAGGGGGTACCAATGGTTGGTTCAAGATATTT. This sequence encodes CATWDRGGTNGWFKIF.

This clone appeared once. The DNA is left out, because the CDR3 cannot be placed on it with certainty; the CDR3 is given as TCRdb lists it. J is TRGJ1 or TRGJ2 and V is TRGV11. TRGV11 is filed as an ORF, its function uncertain. The CDR3 adds up to 17 amino acids, both ends counted. The CDR3 loop reads CTTVPAGLARDRYKKLF.

This clone was observed a handful of times. CDR3 nucleotide sequence: TGTGCCACCTGGGACTGTTATTATAAGAAACTCTTT. The encoded protein is CATWDCYYKKLF. V gene TRGV8 combines with J gene TRGJ1 or TRGJ2. This CDR3 comprises 12 residues. Looked up from germline, CDR1 is VENAVY and CDR2 is YDSYNSRV. The trim removed 4 bases at V and 3 bases at J, leaving 3 bases unmatched.

A remark on this clone: Since a much larger clone is just one base distant, this may be a read error. No DNA is shown, since the ends of the CDR3 on it are uncertain; the CDR3 is the one TCRdb lists. Other DNA sequences of this sample code for an identical CDR3. This chain's CDR3 is CTTVPAGLGTLIKTF. The rearrangement joins TRGV11 to TRGJP2. TRGV11 qualifies as an ORF whose function is uncertain. The CDR3 numbers 15 amino acids, ends counted.

V is TRGV3 and J is TRGJ1 or TRGJ2. V lost 3 bases and J lost 3; bases outside the gene matches: 8. Germline loops: CDR1 VTNTFY, CDR2 YDVSTARD (reference sequence). The CDR3 is 14 amino acids. CDR3 residues: CATWDRGAYYKKLF. CDR3 in DNA: TGTGCCACCTGGGACCGCGGAGCTTATTATAAGAAACTCTTT.

The chain uses TRGV8 and TRGJ1 or TRGJ2. CDR3 length: 12 residues. The V gene end was trimmed by 1 base and the J gene end by 6 bases; junction bases not matched to a gene: 3. Germline loops: CDR1 VENAVY, CDR2 YDSYNSRV. This chain's CDR3 is CATWDRGYKKLF. CDR3 DNA sequence: TGTGCCACCTGGGATAGAGGTTATAAGAAACTCTTT.

This clone has at least ten counts. The rearrangement joins TRGV10 to TRGJ1 or TRGJ2. TRGV10 is flagged as an ORF with uncertain function. V dropped 8 bases and J dropped 0; count of bases not matched to a gene: 20. The CDR3 runs to 18 residues. The CDR3 reads CAAWDYGKERRNYYKKLF. CDR3 nucleotide sequence: TGTGCTGCGTGGGATTATGGTAAAGAGAGGAGGAATTATTATAAGAAACTCTTT.

This clone is medium-sized (0.01 to 0.1%). TCRdb's protein for this DNA is that of a much larger clone and differs from the translation at residue 2, likely a read error; the protein shown is the DNA translation. The genes are TRGV4 and TRGJ1 or TRGJ2. This CDR3 is 16 amino acids long. Germline lookup yields CDR1 EGSTGY and CDR2 YDSYTSSV. CDR3 DNA: TGTACCACCTGGGACGGGCCTAGCATGGATTATTATAAGAAACTCTTT. It yields the protein CTTWDGPSMDYYKKLF.

The table lists this clone with a few counts. V gene TRGV2 combines with J gene TRGJ1 or TRGJ2. Per germline, CDR1 EGSNGY and CDR2 YDSYNSKV. The J segment lost 4 bases and the V segment lost 9 bases, leaving 3 bases of the junction unmatched. This CDR3 spans 10 amino acids. The CDR3 region is CATEYYKKLF. The CDR3 DNA follows: TGTGCCACCGAATATTATAAGAAACTCTTT.

The sample holds a few counts of this clone. The likely explanation is a read error, given a far larger clone one base away. The sample carries other DNA sequences with the same CDR3. The V call is TRGV8, the J call TRGJP1. The CDR3 sequence is 16 residues long. Germline V CDR1 and CDR2: VENAVY, YDSYNSRV. As DNA, the CDR3 is TGTGCCACCTGGGATAGAGGGGGTACCACCGGTTGGTTCAAGATATTT. Residues: CATWDRGGTTGWFKIF.

This clone is deemed medium-sized. The V and J genes are TRGV8 and TRGJ1 or TRGJ2. The junction had 1 base not matched to a gene; V was cut back by 8 bases and J by 6 bases. CDR1 and CDR2 (germline): VENAVY, YDSYNSRV. The CDR3 loop spans 9 amino acids. CDR3 coding DNA: TGTGCCACCTCTTATAAGAAACTCTTT. Protein: CATSYKKLF.